The 31 T cell receptor beta chains presented below share a single source sample, sequenced in a study of OX40 agonist ivuxolimab in advanced cancers. Generated by immunoSEQ multiplex PCR, the TCRdb table keeps only in-frame clones and is missing some. Seen here are approximately 73,000 clones, about 85% observed once, and the top ten hold 1.3%. This material consisted of CD4+ or CD8+ T cells sorted from blood, taken in a trial of the OX40 agonist ivuxolimab. The receptors derive from an adult with an advanced solid tumor such as melanoma, head and neck, liver or kidney cancer.

This chain uses TRBV5-1 with TRBJ1-1; D is unclear. V lost 4 bases to trimming and J lost 1 base, with 8 bases between them. The CDR3 is made up of 13 amino acids. CDR1 and CDR2 from the germline V gene are SGHRS and YFSETQ. CDR3 nucleotide sequence: TGCGCCAGCAGCAGCGCCCCGAACACTGAAGCTTTCTTT. It encodes CASSSAPNTEAFF.

The chain joins TRBV7-8 to TRBJ2-7; 7 positions agree with TRBD1. Germline values: CDR1 SGHVS, CDR2 FQNEAQ. The ends lost 5 bases at V and 6 bases at J; junction bases unmatched: 7. The CDR3 has 13 amino acids. Here the CDR3 reads CASSPDRVGEQYF. CDR3 nucleotides: TGTGCCAGCAGCCCAGACAGGGTAGGCGAGCAGTACTTC.

The gene calls are TRBV5-6 and TRBJ2-1; a possible D gene is TRBD1 (5 bases). The length of the CDR3 is 16 residues. V was cut by 5 bases and J by 8 bases, with 23 bases left in between. The germline V gene has CDR1 SGHDT and CDR2 YYEEEE. The CDR3 loop reads CASSPLVVGLGDEQFF. For the CDR3, the DNA is TGTGCCAGCAGTCCGCTTGTGGTAGGCCTAGGGGATGAGCAGTTCTTC.

V gene TRBV12-5 combines with J gene TRBJ2-5; possibly TRBD1 for D (6 bases). Germline CDR1 and CDR2: LGHNT and FRNRAP. The CDR3 extends over 16 amino acids. V gave up 0 bases and J gave up 5 bases, with 16 bases separating them. CDR3 coding DNA: TGTGCTAGTGGTTTGGTCAATAAGGGCCAGGGGGAGACCCAGTACTTC. It encodes CASGLVNKGQGETQYF.

The chain employs TRBV9 and TRBJ1-4, with 7 bases fitting TRBD1. CDR3 length: 14 residues. Germline V CDR1 and CDR2: SGDLS, YYNGEE. With 3 bases clipped from V and 6 bases from J, the junction kept 5 bases outside the gene matches. The CDR3 region is CASSETGVDEKLFF. The CDR3, as DNA: TGTGCCAGCAGCGAAACAGGGGTGGATGAAAAACTGTTTTTT. Together with reference TRBV9 and TRBJ1-4, the CDR3 gives the full variable domain: DSGVTQTPKHLITATGQRVTLRCSPRSGDLSVYWYQQSLDQGLQFLIQYYNGEERAKGNILERFSAQQFPDLHSELNLSSLELGDSALYFCASSETGVDEKLFFGSGTQLSVL.

The table lists this clone with a count of one. The rearrangement joins TRBV7-8 to TRBJ2-1; D gene unclear. V dropped 5 bases and J dropped 11 bases, with 7 bases sitting between them. The CDR3 extends over 10 amino acids. Per germline, CDR1 SGHVS and CDR2 FQNEAQ. Here the CDR3 reads CASSTQQQFF. The CDR3 DNA is TGTGCCAGCAGCACCCAACAGCAGTTCTTC. Variable domain in full (rest from reference TRBV7-8 and TRBJ2-1): GAGVSQSPRYKVAKRGQDVALRCDPISGHVSLFWYQQALGQGPEFLTYFQNEAQLDKSGLPSDRFFAERPEGSVSTLKIQRTQQEDSAVYLCASSTQQQFFGPGTRLTVL.

The chain employs TRBV5-1 and TRBJ2-6; tentatively, D is TRBD2 (7 bases). The CDR3 is made up of 16 amino acids. Per germline, CDR1 SGHRS and CDR2 YFSETQ. Trimming cost V 0 bases and J 2 bases, with 9 bases left between them. CDR3: CASSLAGGAGANVLTF. The CDR3 coding sequence is TGCGCCAGCAGCTTGGCGGGGGGCGCTGGGGCCAACGTCCTGACTTTC.

This chain connects TRBV10-3 to TRBJ1-3; the D is unclear. The CDR3 has 13 amino acids. Per the germline V gene, CDR1 is ENHRY and CDR2 is SYGVKD. The germline V and J ends were trimmed by 2 bases and 5 bases, with 7 bases remaining between them. The CDR3 spells CAISETSRNTIYF. CDR3 sequence (DNA): TGTGCCATCAGTGAGACATCAAGAAACACCATATATTTT.

The chain carries TRBV5-1 and TRBJ2-3; the D is unclear. Germline V lookup: CDR1 SGHRS, CDR2 YFSETQ. CDR3 size: 15 residues. V dropped 4 bases and J dropped 2 bases, with 14 bases sitting between them. The CDR3 DNA sequence: TGCGCCAGCAGCCCCACCACGAGTTTCACAGATACGCAGTATTTT. Amino acids: CASSPTTSFTDTQYF. Together with reference TRBV5-1 and TRBJ2-3, the CDR3 gives the full variable domain: KAGVTQTPRYLIKTRGQQVTLSCSPISGHRSVSWYQQTPGQGLQFLFEYFSETQRNKGNFPGRFSGRQFSNSRSEMNVSTLELGDSALYLCASSPTTSFTDTQYFGPGTRLTVL.

The chain couples TRBV14 to TRBJ1-3, with no clear D. The CDR3 runs to 15 residues. V lost 4 bases and J lost 3, with 13 bases in between. Germline lookup yields CDR1 SGHDN and CDR2 FVKESK. The CDR3 nucleotides are TGTGCCAGCAGCCTTCCCTTTGGGCGTGGAAACACCATATATTTT. Protein sequence: CASSLPFGRGNTIYF. Full variable domain (remainder filled in from reference TRBV14 and TRBJ1-3): EAGVTQFPSHSVIEKGQTVTLRCDPISGHDNLYWYRRVMGKEIKFLLHFVKESKQDESGMPNNRFLAERTGGTYSTLKVQPAELEDSGVYFCASSLPFGRGNTIYFGEGSWLTVV.

This chain connects TRBV11-2 to TRBJ2-1; D tentatively fits TRBD1 or TRBD2 (6 bases each). The V gene's germline CDR1 is SGHAT and CDR2 FQNNGV. The CDR3 consists of 12 residues. V was shortened by 7 bases and J by 8 bases, with 12 bases between the two germline ends. Written as DNA, the CDR3 is TGTGCCAGCAACCTCGGGGGCGATGAGCAGTTCTTC. This gives the protein CASNLGGDEQFF.

The V call is TRBV28, the J call TRBJ1-1; possible D gene TRBD1, 5 bases. From germline, CDR1 is MDHEN and CDR2 SYDVKM. Trimming removed 4 bases from V and 1 base from J, with 10 bases in between. This CDR3 comprises 14 residues. The CDR3 coding sequence is TGTGCCAGCAGTTCGGGACGGAGGAACACTGAAGCTTTCTTT. As protein: CASSSGRRNTEAFF.

The rearrangement links TRBV29-1 to TRBJ2-3; 7 positions agree with TRBD2. Trimming cost V 3 bases and J 2 bases; bases outside gene matches: 2. This CDR3 is 13 amino acids long. CDR1 is SQVTM and CDR2 is ANQGSEA in the germline V gene. CDR3 sequence reads: CSVDGTTTDTQYF. The CDR3 coding sequence is TGCAGCGTTGATGGGACTACCACAGATACGCAGTATTTT.

The chain couples TRBV19 to TRBJ1-5, with 10 bases lining up with TRBD1. The germline V gene encodes CDR1 LNHDA and CDR2 SQIVND (reference sequence). The V gene end was trimmed by 6 bases and the J gene end by 6 bases; junction bases not matched to a gene: 5. The CDR3 spans 14 residues. Here the CDR3 DNA reads TGTGCCAGTAGCACCGGGACAGGGGTTCAGCCCCAGCATTTT. Its protein is CASSTGTGVQPQHF.

This clone was found a few times. The rearrangement joins TRBV27 to TRBJ2-3; 9 bases align to TRBD2. V was clipped by 6 bases and J by 0 bases; unmatched bases: 4. The CDR3 has 15 amino acids. Germline loops: CDR1 MNHEY, CDR2 SMNVEV (reference sequence). The CDR3 protein is CASRRLAVSTDTQYF. The CDR3 nucleotides are TGTGCCAGCAGAAGACTAGCGGTCAGCACAGATACGCAGTATTTT.

V gene TRBV28 combines with J gene TRBJ1-1, with D tentatively TRBD1 (5 bases). V was shortened by 6 bases and J by 2 bases, with 13 bases between the two germline ends. This CDR3 comprises 14 residues. Looked up from germline, CDR1 is MDHEN and CDR2 is SYDVKM. The DNA of the CDR3 is TGTGCCAGCAGCTCCGGGACCGACAACACTGAAGCTTTCTTT. Protein product: CASSSGTDNTEAFF.

The chain joins TRBV5-1 to TRBJ2-5; 8 nucleotides match TRBD1. Per germline, CDR1 SGHRS and CDR2 YFSETQ. The CDR3 is made up of 15 amino acids. Trimming cost V 5 bases and J 3 bases; bases outside gene matches: 9. CDR3 sequence: CASSTQGATKETQYF. CDR3 DNA sequence: TGCGCCAGCAGTACCCAGGGGGCGACGAAAGAGACCCAGTACTTC. The entire variable domain, with the rest obtained from reference TRBV5-1 and TRBJ2-5, is as follows: KAGVTQTPRYLIKTRGQQVTLSCSPISGHRSVSWYQQTPGQGLQFLFEYFSETQRNKGNFPGRFSGRQFSNSRSEMNVSTLELGDSALYLCASSTQGATKETQYFGPGTRLLVL.

The chain combines TRBV9 with TRBJ2-2, with D possibly TRBD1 on 5 matching bases. The CDR3 length is 15 residues. Germline V gene sequence: CDR1 SGDLS, CDR2 YYNGEE. V shed 7 bases and J shed 3 bases, with 16 bases lying between them. The CDR3 DNA reads TGTGCCAGCGCCCTGGGGCAGACGCACACCGGGGAGCTGTTTTTT. Its protein product is CASALGQTHTGELFF. The entire variable domain, with the rest obtained from reference TRBV9 and TRBJ2-2, is as follows: DSGVTQTPKHLITATGQRVTLRCSPRSGDLSVYWYQQSLDQGLQFLIQYYNGEERAKGNILERFSAQQFPDLHSELNLSSLELGDSALYFCASALGQTHTGELFFGEGSRLTVL.

The chain has TRBV27 and TRBJ1-2, with D tentatively TRBD1 (6 bases). Per germline, CDR1 MNHEY and CDR2 SMNVEV (reference sequence). The germline V and J ends were trimmed by 5 bases and 4 bases, with 20 bases remaining between them. The CDR3 length is 16 residues. The CDR3 DNA reads TGTGCCAGCAGTCCAAGTGGGGGGCGTAGCTCCTATGGCTACACCTTC. The encoded protein is CASSPSGGRSSYGYTF.

The chain recombines TRBV30 with TRBJ2-1; 14 bases are a match to TRBD2. The V gene's germline CDR1 is GTSNPN and CDR2 SVGIG (reference sequence). The length of the CDR3 is 13 residues. The J segment lost 8 bases and the V segment lost 8 bases, leaving 5 bases of the junction unmatched. CDR3 coding DNA: TGTGCCCGTCGGACTAGCGGGAGGCATGAGCAGTTCTTC. Translated: CARRTSGRHEQFF.

The J gene is TRBJ1-3, the V gene TRBV28; D remains unclear. Germline V gene sequence: CDR1 MDHEN, CDR2 SYDVKM. Trimming took 2 bases from V and 0 from J, leaving 14 bases between them. This CDR3 comprises 17 residues. The CDR3 DNA reads TGTGCCAGCAGTTTAGGGGTAGGGCCGGACTCTGGAAACACCATATATTTT. This sequence encodes CASSLGVGPDSGNTIYF.

The chain combines TRBV19 with TRBJ2-1, with D perhaps matching TRBD1 (5 bases). In germline, CDR1 is LNHDA, CDR2 SQIVND (reference sequence). CDR3 length: 14 amino acids. The V gene lost 6 bases and the J gene lost 7 bases, with 16 bases spanning the gap. The CDR3 here is CASSKWGSTNEQFF. DNA for the CDR3: TGTGCCAGTAGCAAGTGGGGCTCTACAAATGAGCAGTTCTTC. Based on the CDR3 plus reference TRBV19 and TRBJ2-1, the full variable domain is DGGITQSPKYLFRKEGQNVTLSCEQNLNHDAMYWYRQDPGQGLRLIYYSQIVNDFQKGDIAEGYSVSREKKESFPLTVTSAQKNPTAFYLCASSKWGSTNEQFFGPGTRLTVL.

This chain joins TRBV5-1 and TRBJ2-5, with a weak D call TRBD1 (6 bases). V was pared by 0 bases and J by 2 bases, with 8 bases between. Germline CDR1 reads SGHRS; CDR2 reads YFSETQ. There are 14 residues in the CDR3. The CDR3 region is CASSLERGQETQYF. CDR3 coding DNA: TGCGCCAGCAGCTTGGAGAGGGGGCAAGAGACCCAGTACTTC.

The chain recombines TRBV7-3 with TRBJ2-1; 9 bases match TRBD2. Germline CDR1 and CDR2: SGHTA and FQGTGA. This CDR3 has 16 amino acids. V lost 6 bases, J lost 8 bases, and 14 bases stayed unmatched. CDR3 amino acids: CASSSEMSGRRDEQFF. The CDR3 nucleotides are TGTGCCAGCAGTTCCGAGATGAGCGGGAGGAGGGATGAGCAGTTCTTC.

This clone occurred a few times. The junction differs from germline at one of its ends, possibly a read error. The chain has TRBV5-1 and TRBJ2-5; the match to TRBD1 covers 8 bases. The CDR3 is 14 residues long. CDR1 and CDR2 (germline): SGHRS, YFSETQ. CDR3: CASRLGQDQETQYF. As DNA, the CDR3 is TGCGCCAGCAGGTTGGGACAGGATCAAGAGACCCAGTACTTC.

This chain uses TRBV4-1 with TRBJ2-3, with 8 bases fitting TRBD2. The CDR3 runs 15 residues. V lost 0 bases to trimming and J lost 5 bases; unmatched junction nucleotides: 4. CDR1 is MGHRA and CDR2 is YSYEKL in the germline V gene. The CDR3 DNA follows: TGCGCCAGCAGCCAAGATACAGCGGGGGAAGATACGCAGTATTTT. This sequence encodes CASSQDTAGEDTQYF.

The V and J genes are TRBV7-8 and TRBJ1-2, with a possible D match to TRBD1 (6 bases). Germline loops: CDR1 SGHVS, CDR2 FQNEAQ. The length of the CDR3 is 15 residues. The ends were cut back, 5 bases at V and 2 bases at J, with 15 bases in the middle. CDR3 in amino acids: CASSQFEDRNYGYTF. The CDR3 nucleotides are TGTGCCAGCAGCCAATTCGAAGACAGGAACTATGGCTACACCTTC. Full variable domain (rest looked up from reference TRBV7-8 and TRBJ1-2): GAGVSQSPRYKVAKRGQDVALRCDPISGHVSLFWYQQALGQGPEFLTYFQNEAQLDKSGLPSDRFFAERPEGSVSTLKIQRTQQEDSAVYLCASSQFEDRNYGYTFGSGTRLTVV.

This rearrangement joins TRBV5-4 to TRBJ2-5; D is ambiguous. The V and J ends lost 2 bases and 5 bases respectively, with 13 bases between them. Germline V gives CDR1 SGHNT, CDR2 YYREEE (reference sequence). CDR3 length: 14 amino acids. CDR3 nucleotides: TGTGCCAGCAGCTTCGGGTCCCCCCGGGAGACCCAGTACTTC. It codes for CASSFGSPRETQYF. Complete variable domain (other parts from reference TRBV5-4 and TRBJ2-5): ETGVTQSPTHLIKTRGQQVTLRCSSQSGHNTVSWYQQALGQGPQFIFQYYREEENGRGNFPPRFSGLQFPNYSSELNVNALELDDSALYLCASSFGSPRETQYFGPGTRLLVL.

DNA for the CDR3: TGTGCCTGGAGTTGGACAGGCATTAATGAGCAGTTCTTC. The encoded protein is CAWSWTGINEQFF. This chain links TRBV30 with TRBJ2-1; TRBD1 agrees at 7 bases. V trimming: 2 bases; J trimming: 7 bases; junction bases outside the gene matches: 5. The CDR3 has 13 amino acids. Per the germline V gene, CDR1 is GTSNPN and CDR2 is SVGIG (reference sequence). The variable domain in full, with the rest retrieved from reference TRBV30 and TRBJ2-1, is SQTIHQWPATLVQPVGSPLSLECTVEGTSNPNLYWYRQAAGRGLQLLFYSVGIGQISSEVPQNLSASRPQDRQFILSSKKLLLSDSGFYLCAWSWTGINEQFFGPGTRLTVL.

V gene TRBV7-6 combines with J gene TRBJ1-2; D call uncertain. Trimming removed 5 bases from V and 7 bases from J, with 11 bases in between. This CDR3 is 12 amino acids long. The germline gives CDR1 SGHVS, CDR2 FNYEAQ. This CDR3 is CASSATEPGYTF. The CDR3 nucleotides read TGTGCCAGCAGCGCAACAGAGCCTGGCTACACCTTC.

V usage is TRBV6-5 and J usage is TRBJ1-2, with 8 bases lining up with TRBD1. J lost 8 bases, V lost 2 bases, and 7 bases had no gene match. The CDR3 has 14 amino acids. CDR1 and CDR2 from the germline V gene are MNHEY and SVGAGI. CDR3 coding DNA: TGTGCCAGCAGTTACGGACAGGGTATAGGCGGCTACACCTTC. It specifies CASSYGQGIGGYTF.